Here is one T cell receptor (beta chain) with its context. Clones were read by immunoSEQ multiplex PCR, and TCRdb kept only the in-frame ones, dropping some. The sample lists hundreds of thousands of clones, around 89% seen once, with over 0.2% in the top ten. This entry comes from a study of blood T cell repertoires in COVID-19. Study background: The cDNA or gDNA used as material had been derived from T cells, B-cell-depleted T cells, or PBMCs.

Germline values: CDR1 SGHAT, CDR2 FQDESV (reference sequence). V was clipped by 3 bases and J by 6 bases, with 9 bases between them. CDR3 length equals 12 residues. The sample consisted of peripheral blood. The J gene is TRBJ2-7, the V gene TRBV11-1; a possible D gene is TRBD1 (6 bases). The receptor was isolated from a woman aged 18-30 years with acute or convalescent COVID-19. CDR3 region: CASSLQGSEQYF. CDR3 nucleotide sequence: TGTGCCAGCAGCTTGCAGGGGTCCGAGCAGTACTTC.